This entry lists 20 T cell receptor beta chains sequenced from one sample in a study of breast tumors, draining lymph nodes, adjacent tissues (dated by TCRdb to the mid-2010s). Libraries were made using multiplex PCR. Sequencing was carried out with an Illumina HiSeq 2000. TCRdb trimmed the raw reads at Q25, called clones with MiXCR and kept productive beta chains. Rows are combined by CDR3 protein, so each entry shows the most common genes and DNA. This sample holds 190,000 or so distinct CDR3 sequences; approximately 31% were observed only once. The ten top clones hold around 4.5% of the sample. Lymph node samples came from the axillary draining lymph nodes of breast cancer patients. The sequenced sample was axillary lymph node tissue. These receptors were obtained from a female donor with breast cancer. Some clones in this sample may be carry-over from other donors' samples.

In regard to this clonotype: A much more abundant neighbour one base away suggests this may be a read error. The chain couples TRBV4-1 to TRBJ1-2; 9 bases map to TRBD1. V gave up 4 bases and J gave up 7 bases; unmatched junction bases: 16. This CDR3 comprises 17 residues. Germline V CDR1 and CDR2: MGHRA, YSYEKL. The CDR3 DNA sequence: TGCGCCAGCAGCCGCCGGGACAGGGCCTCCGGTGGCTGTGGCTACACCTTC. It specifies CASSRRDRASGGCGYTF.

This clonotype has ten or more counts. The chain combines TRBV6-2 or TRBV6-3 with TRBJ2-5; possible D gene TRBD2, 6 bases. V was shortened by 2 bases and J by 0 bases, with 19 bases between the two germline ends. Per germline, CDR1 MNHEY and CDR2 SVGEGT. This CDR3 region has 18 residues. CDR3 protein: CASSYGSSAYLYQETQYF. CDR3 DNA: TGTGCCAGCAGTTACGGGTCTAGCGCATACTTGTACCAAGAGACCCAGTACTTC.

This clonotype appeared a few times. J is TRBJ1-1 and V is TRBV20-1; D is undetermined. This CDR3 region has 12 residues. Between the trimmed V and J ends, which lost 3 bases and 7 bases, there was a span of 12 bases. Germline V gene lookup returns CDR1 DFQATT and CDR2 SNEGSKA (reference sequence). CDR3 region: CSASDGRSEAFF. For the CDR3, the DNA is TGCAGTGCTAGTGACGGACGGAGTGAAGCTTTCTTT.

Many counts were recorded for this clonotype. CDR3 in amino acids: CASREAGNYGYTF. For the CDR3, the DNA is TGTGCCAGCAGAGAGGCGGGGAACTATGGCTACACCTTC. This chain uses TRBV28 with TRBJ1-2, with D unclear. Germline CDR1 MDHEN, CDR2 SYDVKM. The ends were cut back, 6 bases at V and 2 bases at J, with 10 bases in the middle. The CDR3 is made up of 13 amino acids.

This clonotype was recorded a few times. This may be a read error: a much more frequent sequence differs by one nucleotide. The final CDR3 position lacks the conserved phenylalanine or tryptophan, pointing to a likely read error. In DNA, the CDR3 is TGTGCCAGCAGTAAACAGGGAGGAGGCTACACCCTC. The encoded protein is CASSKQGGGYTL. This chain connects TRBV6-5 to TRBJ1-2, with D maybe TRBD1 (6 bases). Trimming left V 5 bases short and J 8 bases short, with 12 bases between. Germline values: CDR1 MNHEY, CDR2 SVGAGI. The CDR3 is made up of 12 amino acids.

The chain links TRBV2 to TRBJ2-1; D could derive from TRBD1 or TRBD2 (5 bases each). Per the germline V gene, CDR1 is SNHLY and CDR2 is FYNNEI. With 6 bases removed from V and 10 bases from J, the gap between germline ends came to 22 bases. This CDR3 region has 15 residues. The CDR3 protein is CASRIQDRWGGEQFF. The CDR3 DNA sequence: TGTGCCAGCAGAATACAGGACCGGTGGGGCGGGGAGCAGTTCTTC.

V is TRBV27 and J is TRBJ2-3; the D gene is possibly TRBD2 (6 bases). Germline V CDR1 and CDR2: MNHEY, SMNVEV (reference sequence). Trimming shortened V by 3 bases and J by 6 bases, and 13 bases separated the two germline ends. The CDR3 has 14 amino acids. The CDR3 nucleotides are TGTGCCAGCAGTTTTCTCCTCGGGAGTGATACGCAGTATTTT. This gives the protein CASSFLLGSDTQYF.

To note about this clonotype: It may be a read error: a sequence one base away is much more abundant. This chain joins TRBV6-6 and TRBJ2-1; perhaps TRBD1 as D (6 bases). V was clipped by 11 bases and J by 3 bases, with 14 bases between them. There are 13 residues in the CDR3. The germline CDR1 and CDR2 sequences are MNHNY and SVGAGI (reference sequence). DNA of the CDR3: TGTGCCTGGGGGCCTAGCCACTACAATGAGCAGTTCTTC. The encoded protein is CAWGPSHYNEQFF.

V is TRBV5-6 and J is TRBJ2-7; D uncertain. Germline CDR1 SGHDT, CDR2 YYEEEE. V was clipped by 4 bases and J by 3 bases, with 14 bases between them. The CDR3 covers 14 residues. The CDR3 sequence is CASSPPGPLYEQYF. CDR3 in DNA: TGTGCCAGCAGCCCCCCCGGACCGCTCTACGAGCAGTACTTC.

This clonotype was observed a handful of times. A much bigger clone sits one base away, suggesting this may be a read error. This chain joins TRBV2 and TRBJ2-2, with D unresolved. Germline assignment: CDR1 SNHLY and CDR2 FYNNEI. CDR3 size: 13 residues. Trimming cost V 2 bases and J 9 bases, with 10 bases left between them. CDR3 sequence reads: CASSESSPRELFF. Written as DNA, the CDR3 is TGTGCCAGCAGTGAATCCAGTCCCAGGGAGCTGTTTTTT.

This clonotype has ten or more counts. CDR3: CASSLFAGRNTGELFF. Here the CDR3 DNA reads TGTGCCAGCAGCTTATTCGCGGGACGGAACACCGGGGAGCTGTTTTTT. The rearrangement joins TRBV7-3 to TRBJ2-2, with a weak D call TRBD2 (6 bases). This CDR3 has 16 residues. Trimming cost V 2 bases and J 1 base, with 11 bases left between them. Germline V gene data show CDR1 as SGHTA and CDR2 as FQGTGA. Full variable domain (rest looked up from reference TRBV7-3 and TRBJ2-2): GAGVSQTPSNKVTEKGKYVELRCDPISGHTALYWYRQSLGQGPEFLIYFQGTGAADDSGLPNDRFFAVRPEGSVSTLKIQRTERGDSAVYLCASSLFAGRNTGELFFGEGSRLTVL.

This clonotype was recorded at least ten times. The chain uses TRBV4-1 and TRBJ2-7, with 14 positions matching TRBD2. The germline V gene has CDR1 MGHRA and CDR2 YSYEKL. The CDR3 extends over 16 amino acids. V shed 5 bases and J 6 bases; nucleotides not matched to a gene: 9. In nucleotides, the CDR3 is TGCGCCAGCAGCTATGCCGGGACTAGCGGGAGAAGCGAGCAGTACTTC. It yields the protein CASSYAGTSGRSEQYF.

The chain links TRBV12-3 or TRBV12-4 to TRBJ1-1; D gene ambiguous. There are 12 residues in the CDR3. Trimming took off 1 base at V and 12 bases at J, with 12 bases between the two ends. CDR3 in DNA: TGTGCCAGCAGTTTAGTGTTCAGCCGGCCTTTCTTT. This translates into CASSLVFSRPFF.

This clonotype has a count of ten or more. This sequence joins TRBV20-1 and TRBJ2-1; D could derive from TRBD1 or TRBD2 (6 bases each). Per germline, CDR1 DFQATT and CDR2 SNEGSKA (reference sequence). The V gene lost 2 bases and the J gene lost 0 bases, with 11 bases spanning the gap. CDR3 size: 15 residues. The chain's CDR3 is CSARRGESSYNEQFF. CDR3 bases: TGCAGTGCTAGAAGGGGGGAGAGCTCCTACAATGAGCAGTTCTTC.

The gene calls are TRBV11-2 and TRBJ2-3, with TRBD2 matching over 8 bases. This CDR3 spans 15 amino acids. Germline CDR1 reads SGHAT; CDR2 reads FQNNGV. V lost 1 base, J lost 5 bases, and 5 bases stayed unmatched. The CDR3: CASSLAGLVEDTQYF. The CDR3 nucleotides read TGTGCCAGCAGCTTAGCGGGACTAGTCGAAGATACGCAGTATTTT.

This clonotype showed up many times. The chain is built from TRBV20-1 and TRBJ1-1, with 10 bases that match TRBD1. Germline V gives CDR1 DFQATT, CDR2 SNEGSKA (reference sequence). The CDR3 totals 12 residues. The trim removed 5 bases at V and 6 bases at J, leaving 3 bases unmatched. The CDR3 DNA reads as TGCAGTGCTCCAGGACAGGGGGCTGAAGCTTTCTTT. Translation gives CSAPGQGAEAFF.

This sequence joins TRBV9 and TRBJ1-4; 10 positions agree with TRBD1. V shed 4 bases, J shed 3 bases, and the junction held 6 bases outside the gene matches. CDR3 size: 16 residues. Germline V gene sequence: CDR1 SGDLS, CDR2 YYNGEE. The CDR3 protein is CASSPGTGAANEKLFF. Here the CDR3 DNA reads TGTGCCAGCAGCCCAGGGACAGGGGCAGCTAATGAAAAACTGTTTTTT. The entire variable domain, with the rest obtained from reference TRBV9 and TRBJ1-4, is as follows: DSGVTQTPKHLITATGQRVTLRCSPRSGDLSVYWYQQSLDQGLQFLIQYYNGEERAKGNILERFSAQQFPDLHSELNLSSLELGDSALYFCASSPGTGAANEKLFFGSGTQLSVL.

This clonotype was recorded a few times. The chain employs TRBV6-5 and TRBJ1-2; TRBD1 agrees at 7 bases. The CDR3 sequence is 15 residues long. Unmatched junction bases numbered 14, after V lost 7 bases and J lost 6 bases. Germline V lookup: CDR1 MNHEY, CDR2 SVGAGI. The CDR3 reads CASTPTGASNDGYTF. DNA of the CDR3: TGTGCCAGCACCCCAACAGGGGCGTCAAACGATGGCTACACCTTC.

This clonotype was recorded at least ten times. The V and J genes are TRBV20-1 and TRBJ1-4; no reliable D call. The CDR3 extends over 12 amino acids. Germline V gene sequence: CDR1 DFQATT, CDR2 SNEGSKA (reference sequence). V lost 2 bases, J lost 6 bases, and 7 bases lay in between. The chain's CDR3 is CSARWPDEKLFF. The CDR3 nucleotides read TGCAGTGCTAGATGGCCAGATGAAAAACTGTTTTTT.

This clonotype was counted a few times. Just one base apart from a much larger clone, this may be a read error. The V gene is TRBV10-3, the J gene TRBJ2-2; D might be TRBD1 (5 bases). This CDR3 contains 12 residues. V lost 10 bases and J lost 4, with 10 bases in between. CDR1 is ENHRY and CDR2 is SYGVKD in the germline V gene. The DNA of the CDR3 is TGTGCCACCAGGGCCCTCACCGGGGAGCTGTTTTTT. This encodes CATRALTGELFF.